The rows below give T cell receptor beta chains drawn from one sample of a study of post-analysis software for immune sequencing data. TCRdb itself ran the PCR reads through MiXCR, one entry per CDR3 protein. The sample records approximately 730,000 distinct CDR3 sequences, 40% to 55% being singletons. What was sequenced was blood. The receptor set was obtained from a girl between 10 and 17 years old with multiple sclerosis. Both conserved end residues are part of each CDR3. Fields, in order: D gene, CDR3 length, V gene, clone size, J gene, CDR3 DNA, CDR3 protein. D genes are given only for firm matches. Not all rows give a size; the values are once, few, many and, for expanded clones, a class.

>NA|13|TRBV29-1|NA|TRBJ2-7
TGCAGCGTTGAAGAACTCGGATCCTACGGGCAGTACTTC
CSVEELGSYGQYF
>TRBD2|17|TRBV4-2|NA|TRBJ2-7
TGTGCCAGCAGCCAACCCGGACTAGCGGCGAGTGGTCACGAGCAGTACTTC
CASSQPGLAASGHEQYF
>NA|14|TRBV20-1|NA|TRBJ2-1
TGCAGTGCTCGGACCGGACCCGGACTCAATGAGCAGTTCTTC
CSARTGPGLNEQFF
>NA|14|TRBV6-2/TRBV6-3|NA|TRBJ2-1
TGTGCCAGCAGACCCGGGGCCCTCTCATCGGAGCAGTTCTTC
CASRPGALSSEQFF
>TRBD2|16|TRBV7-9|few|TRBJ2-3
TGTGCCTGGGGACTAGCGGGAGGACCTTCCACAGATACGCAGTATTTT
CAWGLAGGPSTDTQYF
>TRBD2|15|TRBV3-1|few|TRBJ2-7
TGTGCCAGCAGCCAGACTAGCGGTTACACCTACGAGCAGTACTTC
CASSQTSGYTYEQYF
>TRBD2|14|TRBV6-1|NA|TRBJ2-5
TGTGCCAGCAGTGTAGCGGGAGATCGAGAGACCCAGTACTTC
CASSVAGDRETQYF
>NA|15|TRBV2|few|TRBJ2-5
TGTGCCAGCAGTGATAGCCCCGCCACCCAAGAGACCCAGTACTTC
CASSDSPATQETQYF
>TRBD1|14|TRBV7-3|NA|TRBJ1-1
TGTGCCAGCAGTCCCGGACAGGGAAGGGCTGAAGCTTTCTTT
CASSPGQGRAEAFF
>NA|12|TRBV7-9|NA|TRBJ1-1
TGTGCCAGCAGTGCGGGGAACACTGAAGCTTTCTTT
CASSAGNTEAFF
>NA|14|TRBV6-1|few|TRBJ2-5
TGTGCCAGCGGGACCACAGTAGCTGGCGAGACCCAGTACTTC
CASGTTVAGETQYF
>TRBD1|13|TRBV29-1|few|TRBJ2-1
TGCAGCGTTGAAATGGACAGGGACAATGAGCAGTTCTTC
CSVEMDRDNEQFF
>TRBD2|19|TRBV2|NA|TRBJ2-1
TGTGCCAGCAGGGCCGGGACTAGCGGGATCCACTCCGCCTACAATGAGCAGTTCTTC
CASRAGTSGIHSAYNEQFF
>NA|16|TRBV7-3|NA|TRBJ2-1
TGTGCCAGCAGCCCCTCTAGCGCCCAACCCTACAATGAGCAGTTCTTC
CASSPSSAQPYNEQFF
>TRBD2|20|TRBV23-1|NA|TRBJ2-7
TGCGCCAGCAGTCAATCGAGTGGAGGCAAGCGGGAGGGCCGCTGGAACGAGCAGTACTTC
CASSQSSGGKREGRWNEQYF
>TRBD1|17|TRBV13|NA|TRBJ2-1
TGTGCCAGCAGCTTCTCCGGGACAGGGAATCCCTACAATGAGCAGTTCTTC
CASSFSGTGNPYNEQFF
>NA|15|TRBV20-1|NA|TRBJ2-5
TGCAGTGCATCTAGAAGAGACGAGGACCAAGAGACCCAGTACTTC
CSASRRDEDQETQYF
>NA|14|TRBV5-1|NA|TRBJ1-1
TGCGCCAGCAACGCGGACGCGGGGGACACTGAAGCTTTCTTT
CASNADAGDTEAFF
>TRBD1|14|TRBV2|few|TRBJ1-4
TGTGCCAGCAGCCGGGACAGGGAGGGTGAAAAACTGTTTTTT
CASSRDREGEKLFF
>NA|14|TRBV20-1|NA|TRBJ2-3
TGCAGTGCTAGAGATCAGGCAGTCACAGATACGCAGTATTTT
CSARDQAVTDTQYF
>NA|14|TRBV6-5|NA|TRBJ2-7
TGTGCCAGCAAACAGGGAATGGTCCCCTACGAGCAGTACTTC
CASKQGMVPYEQYF
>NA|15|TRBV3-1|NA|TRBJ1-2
TGTGCCAGCAGCCACTTAGAGACAGGACGAGATGGCTACACCTTC
CASSHLETGRDGYTF
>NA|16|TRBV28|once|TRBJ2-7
TGTGCCAGCAGTTTGTGGAAGGCAGGCGGTATCTACGAGCAGTACTTC
CASSLWKAGGIYEQYF
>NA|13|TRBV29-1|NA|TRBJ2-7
TGCAGCGTTGAGGCGCCCACCTCCTACGAGCAGTACTTC
CSVEAPTSYEQYF
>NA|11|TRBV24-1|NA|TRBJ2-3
TGTGCCACCAGTGACACAGATACGCAGTATTTT
CATSDTDTQYF
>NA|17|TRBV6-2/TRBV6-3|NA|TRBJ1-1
TGTGCCAGCAGTTACTACCGCCTCCCCGGCGCGGACACTGAAGCTTTCTTT
CASSYYRLPGADTEAFF
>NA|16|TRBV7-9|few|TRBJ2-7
TGTGCCAGCAGCCGCCGTGAGCTAGCGTCAGACTACGAGCAGTACTTC
CASSRRELASDYEQYF
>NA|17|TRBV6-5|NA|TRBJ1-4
TGTGCCAGCAGTTACTCGGGAGGGACCACAACTAATGAAAAACTGTTTTTT
CASSYSGGTTTNEKLFF
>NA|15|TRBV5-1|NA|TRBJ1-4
TGCGCCAGCAGCTTGCGTTCCGGGACTAATGAAAAACTGTTTTTT
CASSLRSGTNEKLFF
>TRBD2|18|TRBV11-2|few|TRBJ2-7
TGTGCCAGCAGCTTTCGGGGGAGCGGGAGCGTGAGCTCCTACGAGCAGTACTTC
CASSFRGSGSVSSYEQYF
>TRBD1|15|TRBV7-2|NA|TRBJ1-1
TGTGCCAGCAGCTTTGGGACAGGGGAATACACTGAAGCTTTCTTT
CASSFGTGEYTEAFF
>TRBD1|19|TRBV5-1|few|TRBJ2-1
TGCGCCAGCAGCGACATCACAGGACAGGGTTTGGTATCATCCGATGAGCAGTTCTTC
CASSDITGQGLVSSDEQFF
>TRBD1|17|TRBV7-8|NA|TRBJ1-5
TGTGCCAGCAGCTTATTTTGGGGACAGGATAGCAATCAGCCCCAGCATTTT
CASSLFWGQDSNQPQHF
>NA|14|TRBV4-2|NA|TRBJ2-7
TGTGCCAGCAGCCAAGAAGCACTCTTTTACGAGCAGTACTTC
CASSQEALFYEQYF
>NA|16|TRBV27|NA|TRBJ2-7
TGTGCCAGCAGTTGGGCCGCCTCGCCCAGCTCCTACGAGCAGTACTTC
CASSWAASPSSYEQYF
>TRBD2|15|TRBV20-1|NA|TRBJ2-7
TGCAGTGCAAGTCGCGGACTAGCGGGAGAGGGCGAGCAGTACTTC
CSASRGLAGEGEQYF
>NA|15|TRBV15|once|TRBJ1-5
TGTGCCACCAGCGCCTGGACCTCGGGGAATCAGCCCCAGCATTTT
CATSAWTSGNQPQHF
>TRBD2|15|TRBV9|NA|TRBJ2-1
TGTGCCAGCAGCCTCGGTCCTAGCGGGGCCAATGAGCAGTTCTTC
CASSLGPSGANEQFF
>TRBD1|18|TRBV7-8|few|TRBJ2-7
TGTGCCAGCAGCTTAGCGATGACAGGGGGCCTGCTATACTACGAGCAGTACTTC
CASSLAMTGGLLYYEQYF
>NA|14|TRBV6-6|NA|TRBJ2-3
TGTGCCAGCAGTTCCCCCGGGGAGACAGATACGCAGTATTTT
CASSSPGETDTQYF
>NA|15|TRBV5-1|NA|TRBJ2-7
TGCGCCAGCAGCTTATACGACAGGTCACCTGGGGAGCAGTACTTC
CASSLYDRSPGEQYF
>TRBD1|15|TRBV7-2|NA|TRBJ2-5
TGTGCCAGCAGCCCAGTCTTAGGGGGCCGGGAGACCCAGTACTTC
CASSPVLGGRETQYF
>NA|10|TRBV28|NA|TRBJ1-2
TGTGCCAGCACAGGAATAGGCTACACCTTC
CASTGIGYTF
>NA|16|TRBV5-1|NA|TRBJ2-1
TGCGTCAGCAGCTTGAAGGGAGGGGGACCCTACAATGAGCAGTTCTTC
CVSSLKGGGPYNEQFF
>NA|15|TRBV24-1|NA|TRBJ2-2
TGTGCCACCAGTGATCCAATCCAAGGCACCGGGGAGCTGTTTTTT
CATSDPIQGTGELFF
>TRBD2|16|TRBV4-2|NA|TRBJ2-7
TGTGCCAGCAGCCAAGATCTACTAGCGGCCACCTACGAGCAGTACTTC
CASSQDLLAATYEQYF
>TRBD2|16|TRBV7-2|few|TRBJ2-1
TGTGCCAGCAGCTCAACCGTAGCGGGCGGTTACAATGAGCAGTTCTTC
CASSSTVAGGYNEQFF
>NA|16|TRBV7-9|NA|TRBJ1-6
TGTGCCAGCAGCTCCCAACGGAGAGGGCGTAATTCACCCCTCCACTTT
CASSSQRRGRNSPLHF
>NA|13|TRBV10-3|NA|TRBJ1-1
TGTGCCATCACGTCCGGGCGGGGCACTGAAGCTTTCTTT
CAITSGRGTEAFF
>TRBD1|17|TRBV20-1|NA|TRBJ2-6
TGCAGTGCTAGGGTGACAGGGGCTGTAGGTGGGGCCAACGTCCTGACTTTC
CSARVTGAVGGANVLTF
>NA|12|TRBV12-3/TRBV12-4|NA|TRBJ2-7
TGTGCCAGCAGTCCCGGGCCTGCCGAGCAGTACTTC
CASSPGPAEQYF
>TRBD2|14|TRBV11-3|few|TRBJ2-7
TGTGCCAGCCGTGAGACGGGAGGATCCTACGAGCAGTACTTC
CASRETGGSYEQYF
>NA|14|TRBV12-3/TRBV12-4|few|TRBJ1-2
TGTGCCAGCAGTTTAGCTTTCGGTAATTATGGCTACACCTTC
CASSLAFGNYGYTF